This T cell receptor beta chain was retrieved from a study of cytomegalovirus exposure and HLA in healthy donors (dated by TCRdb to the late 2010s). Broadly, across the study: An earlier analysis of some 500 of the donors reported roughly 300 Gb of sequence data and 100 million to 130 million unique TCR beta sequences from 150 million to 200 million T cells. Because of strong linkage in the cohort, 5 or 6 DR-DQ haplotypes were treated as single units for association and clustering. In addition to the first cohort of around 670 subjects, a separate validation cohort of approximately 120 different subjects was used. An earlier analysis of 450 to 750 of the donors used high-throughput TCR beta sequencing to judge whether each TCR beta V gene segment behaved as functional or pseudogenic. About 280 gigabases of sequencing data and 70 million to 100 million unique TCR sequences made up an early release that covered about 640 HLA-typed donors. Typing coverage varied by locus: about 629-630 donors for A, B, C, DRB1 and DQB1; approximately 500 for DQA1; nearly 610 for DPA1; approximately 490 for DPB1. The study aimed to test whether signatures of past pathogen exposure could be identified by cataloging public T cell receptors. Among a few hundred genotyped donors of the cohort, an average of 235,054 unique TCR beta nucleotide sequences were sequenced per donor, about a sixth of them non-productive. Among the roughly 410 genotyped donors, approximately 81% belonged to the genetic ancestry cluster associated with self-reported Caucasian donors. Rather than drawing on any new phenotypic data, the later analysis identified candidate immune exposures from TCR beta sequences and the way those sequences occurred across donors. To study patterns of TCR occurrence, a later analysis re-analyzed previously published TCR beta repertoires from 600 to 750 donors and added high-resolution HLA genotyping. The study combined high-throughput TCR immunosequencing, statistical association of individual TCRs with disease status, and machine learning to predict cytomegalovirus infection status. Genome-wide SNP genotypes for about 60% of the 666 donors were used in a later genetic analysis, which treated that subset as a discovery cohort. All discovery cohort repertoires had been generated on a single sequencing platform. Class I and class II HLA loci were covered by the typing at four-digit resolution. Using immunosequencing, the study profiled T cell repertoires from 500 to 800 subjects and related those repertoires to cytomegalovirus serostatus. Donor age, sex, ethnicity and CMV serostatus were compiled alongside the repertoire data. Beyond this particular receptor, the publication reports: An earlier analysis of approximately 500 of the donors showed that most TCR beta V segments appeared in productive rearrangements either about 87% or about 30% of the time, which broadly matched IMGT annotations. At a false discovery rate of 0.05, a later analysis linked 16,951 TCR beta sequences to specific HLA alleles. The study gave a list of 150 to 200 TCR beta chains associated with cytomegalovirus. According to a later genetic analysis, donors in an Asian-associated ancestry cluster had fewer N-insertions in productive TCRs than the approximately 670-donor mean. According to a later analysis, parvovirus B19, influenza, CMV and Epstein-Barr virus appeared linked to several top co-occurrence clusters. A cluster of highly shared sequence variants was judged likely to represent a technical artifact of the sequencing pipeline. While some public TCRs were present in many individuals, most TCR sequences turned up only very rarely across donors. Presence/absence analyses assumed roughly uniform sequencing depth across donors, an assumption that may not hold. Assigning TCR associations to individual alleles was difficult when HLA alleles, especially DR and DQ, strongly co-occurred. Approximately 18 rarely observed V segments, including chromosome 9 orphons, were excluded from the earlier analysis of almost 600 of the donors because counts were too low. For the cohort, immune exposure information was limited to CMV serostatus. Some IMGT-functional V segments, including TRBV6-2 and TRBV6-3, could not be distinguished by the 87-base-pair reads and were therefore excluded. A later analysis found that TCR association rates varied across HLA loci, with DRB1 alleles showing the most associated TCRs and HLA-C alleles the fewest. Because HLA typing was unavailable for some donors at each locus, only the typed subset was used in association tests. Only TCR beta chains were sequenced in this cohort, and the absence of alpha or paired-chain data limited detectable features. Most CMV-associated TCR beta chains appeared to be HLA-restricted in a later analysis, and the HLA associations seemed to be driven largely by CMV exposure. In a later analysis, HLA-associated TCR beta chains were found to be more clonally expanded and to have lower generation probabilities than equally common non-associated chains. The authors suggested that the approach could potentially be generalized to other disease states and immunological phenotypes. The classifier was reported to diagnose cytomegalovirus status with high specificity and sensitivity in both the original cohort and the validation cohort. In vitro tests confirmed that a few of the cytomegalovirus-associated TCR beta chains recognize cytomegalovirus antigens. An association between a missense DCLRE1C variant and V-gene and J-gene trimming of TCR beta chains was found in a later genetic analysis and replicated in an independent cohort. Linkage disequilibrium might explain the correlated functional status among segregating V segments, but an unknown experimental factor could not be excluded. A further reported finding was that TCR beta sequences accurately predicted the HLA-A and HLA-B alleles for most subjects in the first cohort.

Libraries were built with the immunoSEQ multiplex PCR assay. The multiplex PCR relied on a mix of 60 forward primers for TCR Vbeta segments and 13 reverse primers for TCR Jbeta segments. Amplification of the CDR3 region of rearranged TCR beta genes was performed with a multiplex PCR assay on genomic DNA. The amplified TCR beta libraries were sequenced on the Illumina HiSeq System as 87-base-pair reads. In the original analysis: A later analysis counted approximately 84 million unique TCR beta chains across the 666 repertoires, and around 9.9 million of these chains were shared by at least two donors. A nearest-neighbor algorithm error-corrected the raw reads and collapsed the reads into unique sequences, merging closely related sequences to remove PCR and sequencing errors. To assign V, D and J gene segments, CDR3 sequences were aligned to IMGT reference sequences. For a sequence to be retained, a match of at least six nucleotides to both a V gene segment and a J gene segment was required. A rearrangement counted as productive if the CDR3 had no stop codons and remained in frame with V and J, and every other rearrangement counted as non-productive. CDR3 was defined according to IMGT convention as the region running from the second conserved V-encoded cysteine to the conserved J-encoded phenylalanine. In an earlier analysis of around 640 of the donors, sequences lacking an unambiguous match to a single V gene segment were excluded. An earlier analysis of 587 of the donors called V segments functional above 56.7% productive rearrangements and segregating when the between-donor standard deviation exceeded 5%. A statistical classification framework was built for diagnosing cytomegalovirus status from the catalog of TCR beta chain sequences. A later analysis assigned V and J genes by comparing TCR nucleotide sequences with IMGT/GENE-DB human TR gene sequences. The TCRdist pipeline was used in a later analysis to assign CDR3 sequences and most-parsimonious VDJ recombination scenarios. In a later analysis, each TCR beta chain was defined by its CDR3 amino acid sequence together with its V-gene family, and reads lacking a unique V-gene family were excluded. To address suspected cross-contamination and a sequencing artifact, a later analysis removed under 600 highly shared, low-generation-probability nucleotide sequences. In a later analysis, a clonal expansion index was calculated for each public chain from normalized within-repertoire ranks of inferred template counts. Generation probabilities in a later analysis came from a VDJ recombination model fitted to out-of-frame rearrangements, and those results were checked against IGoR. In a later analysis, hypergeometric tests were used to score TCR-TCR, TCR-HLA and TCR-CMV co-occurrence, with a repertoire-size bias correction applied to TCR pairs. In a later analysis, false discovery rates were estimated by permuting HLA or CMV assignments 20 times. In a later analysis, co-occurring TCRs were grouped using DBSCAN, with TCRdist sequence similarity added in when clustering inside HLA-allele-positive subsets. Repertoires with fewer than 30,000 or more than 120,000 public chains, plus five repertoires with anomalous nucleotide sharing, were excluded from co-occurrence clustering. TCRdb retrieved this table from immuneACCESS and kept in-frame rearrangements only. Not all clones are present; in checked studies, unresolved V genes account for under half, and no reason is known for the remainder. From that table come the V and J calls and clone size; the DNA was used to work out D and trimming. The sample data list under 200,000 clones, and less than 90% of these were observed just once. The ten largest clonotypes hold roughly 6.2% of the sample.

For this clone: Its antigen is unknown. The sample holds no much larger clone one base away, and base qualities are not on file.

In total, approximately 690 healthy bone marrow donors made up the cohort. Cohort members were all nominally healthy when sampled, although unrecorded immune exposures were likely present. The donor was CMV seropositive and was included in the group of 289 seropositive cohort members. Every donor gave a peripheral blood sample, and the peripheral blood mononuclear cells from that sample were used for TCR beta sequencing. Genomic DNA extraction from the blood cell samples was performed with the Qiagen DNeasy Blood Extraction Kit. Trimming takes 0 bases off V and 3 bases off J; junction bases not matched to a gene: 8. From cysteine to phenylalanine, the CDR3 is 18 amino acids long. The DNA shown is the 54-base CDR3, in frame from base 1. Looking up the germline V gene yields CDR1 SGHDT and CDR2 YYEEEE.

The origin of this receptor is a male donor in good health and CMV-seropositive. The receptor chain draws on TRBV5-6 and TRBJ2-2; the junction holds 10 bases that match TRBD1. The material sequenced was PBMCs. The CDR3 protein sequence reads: CASSLVRQGAGYTGELFF. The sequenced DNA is TGTGCCAGCAGCTTGGTTCGACAGGGGGCGGGTTACACCGGGGAGCTGTTTTTT.